The clone carrying this T cell receptor beta chain was observed a single time. Its antigen remains unidentified. The assay was immunoSEQ multiplex PCR, and TCRdb's table has in-frame clones only and misses some. The repertoire includes 150,000 to 180,000 clones, more than 75% of them detected once, and under 20% sits in the top ten. The data originate from a study of T cell responses to AZD1222 COVID-19 vaccine. Looking at the study overall: Pooling was applied to second doses at about 4 or about 12 weeks. Study findings and constraints: Once two AZD1222 doses were given, Spike-specific TCR breadth and depth went up. Only a handful of people who got AZD1222 tested seropositive at baseline.

The material sequenced was peripheral blood, taken on day 0 of AZD1222 vaccination. This TCR derives from an adult in good health.

CDR3 nucleotides: TGTGCCAGCAGTTTACAGGGACTTGAAGCTTTCTTT. This encodes CASSLQGLEAFF. The genes are TRBV6-5 and TRBJ1-1; D perhaps matches TRBD1 (6 bases). CDR1 and CDR2 (germline): MNHEY, SVGAGI. The V gene lost 4 bases and the J gene lost 7 bases, with 10 bases spanning the gap. This CDR3 is built from 12 residues.